This entry features one T cell receptor beta chain sequence. The authors' processing: Nucleated cell counts were estimated from reference gene primer amplification. The data were produced by immunoSEQ multiplex PCR, yet TCRdb's version contains in-frame clones alone and is incomplete. The V and J calls and clone size are taken from that table; D and trimming were inferred from the DNA. The table has around 250,000 clones, 84% seen once. Looked up from germline, CDR1 is SGHVS and CDR2 is FNYEAQ. Trimming at V came to 5 bases and at J to 4 bases, leaving 7 bases not matched to a gene. CDR3 length: 16 amino acids. These data come from a study of blood T cell repertoires in COVID-19. For the study at large: Acute and convalescent COVID-19 specimens originated in the United States, Italy and Spain. Nucleic acid was either cDNA or gDNA, and it came from T cells, B-cell-depleted T cells, or PBMCs.

Sequencing was carried out using peripheral blood. V and J are TRBV7-6 and TRBJ2-3; 12 bases map to TRBD2. This TCR derives from a woman in her thirties or forties who had recovered from COVID-19. This chain's CDR3 is CASSQTLAGGADTQYF. In nucleotides, the CDR3 is TGTGCCAGCAGCCAAACACTAGCGGGGGGCGCAGATACGCAGTATTTT.